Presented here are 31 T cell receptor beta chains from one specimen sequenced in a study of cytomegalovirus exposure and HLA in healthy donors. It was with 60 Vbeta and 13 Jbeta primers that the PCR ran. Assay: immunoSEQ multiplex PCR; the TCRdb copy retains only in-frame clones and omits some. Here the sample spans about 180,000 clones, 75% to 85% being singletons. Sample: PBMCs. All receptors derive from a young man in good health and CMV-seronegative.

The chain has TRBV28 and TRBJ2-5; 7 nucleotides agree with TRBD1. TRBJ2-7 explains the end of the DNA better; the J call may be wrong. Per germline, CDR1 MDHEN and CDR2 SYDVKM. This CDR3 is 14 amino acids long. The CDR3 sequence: CASSRPGQNYEQYF. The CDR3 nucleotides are TGTGCCAGCAGCCGACCGGGACAGAACTACGAGCAGTACTTC.

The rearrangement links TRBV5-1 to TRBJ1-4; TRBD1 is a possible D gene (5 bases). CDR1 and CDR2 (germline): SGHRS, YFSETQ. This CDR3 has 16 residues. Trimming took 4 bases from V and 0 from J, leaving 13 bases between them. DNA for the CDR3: TGCGCCAGCAGCCTGGTGGGGGGGGCAACTAATGAAAAACTGTTTTTT. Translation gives CASSLVGGATNEKLFF.

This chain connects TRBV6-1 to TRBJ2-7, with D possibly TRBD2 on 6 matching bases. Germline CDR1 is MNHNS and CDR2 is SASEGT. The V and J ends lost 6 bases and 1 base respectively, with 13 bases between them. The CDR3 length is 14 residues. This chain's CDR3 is CASSGRGGSYEQYF. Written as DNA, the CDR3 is TGTGCCAGCAGCGGACGGGGAGGTTCCTACGAGCAGTACTTC.

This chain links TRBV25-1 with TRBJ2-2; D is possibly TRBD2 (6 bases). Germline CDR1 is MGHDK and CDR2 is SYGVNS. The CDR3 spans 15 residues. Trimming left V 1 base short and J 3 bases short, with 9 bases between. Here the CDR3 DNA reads TGTGCCAGCAGTGAATCGTGGAGGGACACCGGGGAGCTGTTTTTT. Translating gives CASSESWRDTGELFF. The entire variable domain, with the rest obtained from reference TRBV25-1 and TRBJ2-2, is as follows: EADIYQTPRYLVIGTGKKITLECSQTMGHDKMYWYQQDPGMELHLIHYSYGVNSTEKGDLSSESTVSRIRTEHFPLTLESARPSHTSQYLCASSESWRDTGELFFGEGSRLTVL.

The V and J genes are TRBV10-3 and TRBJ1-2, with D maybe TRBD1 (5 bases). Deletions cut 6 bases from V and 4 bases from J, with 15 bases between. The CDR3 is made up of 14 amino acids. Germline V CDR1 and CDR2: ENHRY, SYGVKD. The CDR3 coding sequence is TGTGCCATCAGCGTAGACGGGGGAGGCTATGGCTACACCTTC. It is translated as CAISVDGGGYGYTF.

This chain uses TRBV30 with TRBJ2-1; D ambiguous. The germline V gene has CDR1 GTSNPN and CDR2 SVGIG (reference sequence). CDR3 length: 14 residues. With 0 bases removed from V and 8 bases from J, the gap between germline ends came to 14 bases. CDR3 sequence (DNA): TGTGCCTGGAGTGTACTACGACTCGGCGATGAGCAGTTCTTC. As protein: CAWSVLRLGDEQFF.

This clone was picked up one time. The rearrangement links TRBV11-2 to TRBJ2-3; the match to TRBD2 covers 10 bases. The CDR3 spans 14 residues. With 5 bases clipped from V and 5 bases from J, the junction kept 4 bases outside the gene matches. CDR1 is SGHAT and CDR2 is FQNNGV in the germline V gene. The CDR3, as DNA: TGTGCCAGCAGCCCGGGACTAGCGTTAGATACGCAGTATTTT. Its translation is CASSPGLALDTQYF.

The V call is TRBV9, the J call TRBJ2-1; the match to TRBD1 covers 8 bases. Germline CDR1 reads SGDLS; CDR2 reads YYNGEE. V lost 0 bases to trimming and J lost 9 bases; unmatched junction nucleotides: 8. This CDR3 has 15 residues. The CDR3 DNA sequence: TGTGCCAGCAGCGTAGGGAGGACAGGGAGGAGTGAGCAGTTCTTC. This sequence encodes CASSVGRTGRSEQFF. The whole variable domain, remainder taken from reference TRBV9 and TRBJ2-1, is DSGVTQTPKHLITATGQRVTLRCSPRSGDLSVYWYQQSLDQGLQFLIQYYNGEERAKGNILERFSAQQFPDLHSELNLSSLELGDSALYFCASSVGRTGRSEQFFGPGTRLTVL.

Written as DNA, the CDR3 is TGCGCCAGCAGCCAGAGGGACAGCGAGAACACTGAAGCTTTCTTT. This gives the protein CASSQRDSENTEAFF. This chain joins TRBV5-1 and TRBJ1-1; 7 nucleotides line up with TRBD1. J gave up 1 base and V 4 bases, and 7 bases lay outside the gene matches. The CDR3 runs 15 residues. Germline V lookup: CDR1 SGHRS, CDR2 YFSETQ.

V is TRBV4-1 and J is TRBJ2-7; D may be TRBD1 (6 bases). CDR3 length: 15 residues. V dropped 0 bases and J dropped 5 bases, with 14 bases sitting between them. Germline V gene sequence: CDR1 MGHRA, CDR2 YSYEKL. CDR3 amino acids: CASSQENRVKDEQYF. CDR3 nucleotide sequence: TGCGCCAGCAGCCAAGAAAACAGGGTTAAGGACGAGCAGTACTTC.

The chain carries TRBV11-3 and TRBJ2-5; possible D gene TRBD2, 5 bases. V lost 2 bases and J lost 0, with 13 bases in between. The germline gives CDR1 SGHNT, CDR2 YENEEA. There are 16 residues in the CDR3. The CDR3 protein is CASSLRAGGYQETQYF. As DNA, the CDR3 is TGTGCCAGCAGCTTACGAGCAGGAGGCTACCAAGAGACCCAGTACTTC.

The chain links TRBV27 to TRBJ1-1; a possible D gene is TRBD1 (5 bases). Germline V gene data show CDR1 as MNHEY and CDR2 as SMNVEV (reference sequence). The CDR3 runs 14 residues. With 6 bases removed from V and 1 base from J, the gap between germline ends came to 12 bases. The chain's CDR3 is CASSLGHTNTEAFF. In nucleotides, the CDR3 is TGTGCCAGCAGCCTTGGACACACGAACACTGAAGCTTTCTTT.

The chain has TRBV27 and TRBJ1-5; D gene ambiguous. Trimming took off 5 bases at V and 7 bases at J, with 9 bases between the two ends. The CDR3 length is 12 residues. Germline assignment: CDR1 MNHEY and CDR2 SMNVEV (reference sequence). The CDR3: CASSPVMQPQHF. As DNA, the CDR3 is TGTGCCAGCAGTCCCGTAATGCAGCCCCAGCATTTT.

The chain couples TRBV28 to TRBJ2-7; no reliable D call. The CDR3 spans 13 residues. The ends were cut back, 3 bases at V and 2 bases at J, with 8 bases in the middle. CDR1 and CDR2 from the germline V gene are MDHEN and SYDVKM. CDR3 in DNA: TGTGCCAGCAGTTTGTATAATCCCTACGAGCAGTACTTC. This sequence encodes CASSLYNPYEQYF.

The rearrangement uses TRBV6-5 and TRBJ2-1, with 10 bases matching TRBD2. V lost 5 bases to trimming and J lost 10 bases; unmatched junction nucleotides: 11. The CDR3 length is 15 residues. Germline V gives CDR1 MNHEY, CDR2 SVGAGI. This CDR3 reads CASSLLAGELGEQFF. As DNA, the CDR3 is TGTGCCAGCAGTCTTCTAGCGGGAGAACTCGGCGAGCAGTTCTTC.

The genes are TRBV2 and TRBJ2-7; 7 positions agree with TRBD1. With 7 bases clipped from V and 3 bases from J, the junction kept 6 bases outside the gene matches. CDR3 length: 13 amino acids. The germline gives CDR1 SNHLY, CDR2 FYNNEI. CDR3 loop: CASMRTGYYEQYF. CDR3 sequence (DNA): TGTGCCAGCATGAGGACAGGCTACTACGAGCAGTACTTC.

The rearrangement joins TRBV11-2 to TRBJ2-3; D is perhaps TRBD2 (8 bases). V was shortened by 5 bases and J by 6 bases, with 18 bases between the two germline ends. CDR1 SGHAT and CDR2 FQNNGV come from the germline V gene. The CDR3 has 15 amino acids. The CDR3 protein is CASSQGVRGEDTQYF. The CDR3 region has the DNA TGTGCCAGCAGCCAGGGGGTGCGGGGGGAGGATACGCAGTATTTT.

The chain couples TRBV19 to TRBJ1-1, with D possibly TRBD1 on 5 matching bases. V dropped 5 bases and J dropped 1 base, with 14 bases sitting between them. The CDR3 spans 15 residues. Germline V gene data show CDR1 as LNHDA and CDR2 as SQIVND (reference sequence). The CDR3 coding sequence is TGTGCCAGTAGTCTGCTTGGAGGGGCGAACACTGAAGCTTTCTTT. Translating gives CASSLLGGANTEAFF.

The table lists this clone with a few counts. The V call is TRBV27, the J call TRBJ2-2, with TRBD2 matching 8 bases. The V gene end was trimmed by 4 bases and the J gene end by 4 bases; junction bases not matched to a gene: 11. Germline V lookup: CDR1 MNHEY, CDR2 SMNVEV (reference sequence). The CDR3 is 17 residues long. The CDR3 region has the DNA TGTGCCAGCAGTTCCCCCTCCAGCGGGGGTGTCACCGGGGAGCTGTTTTTT. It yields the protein CASSSPSSGGVTGELFF.

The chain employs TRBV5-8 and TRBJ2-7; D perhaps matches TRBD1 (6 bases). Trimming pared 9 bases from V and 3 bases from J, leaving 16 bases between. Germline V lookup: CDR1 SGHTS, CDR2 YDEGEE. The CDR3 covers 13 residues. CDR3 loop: CATPRQEDYEQYF. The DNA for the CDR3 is TGTGCCACCCCGCGACAGGAAGACTACGAGCAGTACTTC.

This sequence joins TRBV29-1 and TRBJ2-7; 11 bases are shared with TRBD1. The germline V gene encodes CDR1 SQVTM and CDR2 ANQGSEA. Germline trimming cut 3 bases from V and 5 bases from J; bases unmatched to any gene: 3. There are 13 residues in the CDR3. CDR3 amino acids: CSVEGTGGNEQYF. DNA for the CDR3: TGCAGCGTTGAGGGGACAGGGGGAAACGAGCAGTACTTC.

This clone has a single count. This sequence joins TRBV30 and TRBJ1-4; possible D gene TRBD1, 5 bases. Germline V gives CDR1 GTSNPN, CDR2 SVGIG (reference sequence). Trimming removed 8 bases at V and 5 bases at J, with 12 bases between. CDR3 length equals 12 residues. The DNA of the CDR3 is TGTGCCGGGGCCGCCCCAAATGAAAAACTGTTTTTT. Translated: CAGAAPNEKLFF.

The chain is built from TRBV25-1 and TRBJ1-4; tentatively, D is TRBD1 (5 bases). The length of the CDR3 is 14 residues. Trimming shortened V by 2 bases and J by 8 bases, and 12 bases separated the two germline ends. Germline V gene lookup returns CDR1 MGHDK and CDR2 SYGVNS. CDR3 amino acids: CASSEGWGREKLFF. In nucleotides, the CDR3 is TGTGCCAGCAGTGAAGGGTGGGGCCGGGAAAAACTGTTTTTT.

The CDR3 loop reads CASSPRGGASYEQYF. Here the CDR3 DNA reads TGTGCCAGTAGTCCCAGGGGCGGAGCCTCCTACGAGCAGTACTTC. V gene TRBV19 combines with J gene TRBJ2-7; tentatively, D is TRBD1 (6 bases). The CDR3 spans 15 residues. Looked up from germline, CDR1 is LNHDA and CDR2 is SQIVND (reference sequence). The V gene lost 5 bases and the J gene lost 0 bases, with 14 bases spanning the gap.

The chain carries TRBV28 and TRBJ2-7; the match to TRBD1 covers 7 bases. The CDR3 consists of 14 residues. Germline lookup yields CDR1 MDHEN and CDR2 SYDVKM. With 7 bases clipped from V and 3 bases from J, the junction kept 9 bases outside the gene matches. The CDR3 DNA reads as TGTGCCAGCATTGGGGGACAGAGAGACTACGAGCAGTACTTC. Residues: CASIGGQRDYEQYF.

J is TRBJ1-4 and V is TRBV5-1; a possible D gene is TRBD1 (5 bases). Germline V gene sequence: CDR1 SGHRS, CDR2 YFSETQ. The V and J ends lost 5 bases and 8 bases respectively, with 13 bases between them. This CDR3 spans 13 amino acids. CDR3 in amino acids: CASRPGTEEKLFF. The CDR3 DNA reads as TGCGCCAGCAGACCAGGGACTGAGGAAAAACTGTTTTTT. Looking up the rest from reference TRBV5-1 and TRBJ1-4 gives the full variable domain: KAGVTQTPRYLIKTRGQQVTLSCSPISGHRSVSWYQQTPGQGLQFLFEYFSETQRNKGNFPGRFSGRQFSNSRSEMNVSTLELGDSALYLCASRPGTEEKLFFGSGTQLSVL.

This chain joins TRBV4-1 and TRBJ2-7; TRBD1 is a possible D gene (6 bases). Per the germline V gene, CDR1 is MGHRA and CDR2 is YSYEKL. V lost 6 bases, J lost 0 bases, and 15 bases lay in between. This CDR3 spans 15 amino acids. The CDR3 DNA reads TGCGCCAGCAGTACAGGGCCGAGAAACTCCTACGAGCAGTACTTC. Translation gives CASSTGPRNSYEQYF.

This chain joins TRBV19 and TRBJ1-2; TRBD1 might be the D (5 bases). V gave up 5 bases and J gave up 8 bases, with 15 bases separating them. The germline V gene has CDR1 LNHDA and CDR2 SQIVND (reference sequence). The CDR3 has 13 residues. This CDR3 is CASSSPGRRGYTF. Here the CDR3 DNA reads TGTGCCAGTAGTTCCCCAGGGCGAAGGGGCTACACCTTC. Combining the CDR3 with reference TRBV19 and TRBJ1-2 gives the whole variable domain DGGITQSPKYLFRKEGQNVTLSCEQNLNHDAMYWYRQDPGQGLRLIYYSQIVNDFQKGDIAEGYSVSREKKESFPLTVTSAQKNPTAFYLCASSSPGRRGYTFGSGTRLTVV.

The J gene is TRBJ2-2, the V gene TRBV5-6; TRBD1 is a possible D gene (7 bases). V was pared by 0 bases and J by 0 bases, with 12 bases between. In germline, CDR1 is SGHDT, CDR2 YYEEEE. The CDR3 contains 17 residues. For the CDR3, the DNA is TGTGCCAGCAGCTTGGTTGGAGGGGGCGCGAACACCGGGGAGCTGTTTTTT. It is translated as CASSLVGGGANTGELFF.

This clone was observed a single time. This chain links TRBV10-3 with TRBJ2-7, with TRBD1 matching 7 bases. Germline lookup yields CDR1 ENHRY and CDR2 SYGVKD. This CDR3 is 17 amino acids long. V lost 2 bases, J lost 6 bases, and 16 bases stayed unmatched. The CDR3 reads CAISEPTPYEGAGEQYF. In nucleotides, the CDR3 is TGTGCCATCAGTGAGCCTACCCCGTATGAGGGGGCAGGCGAGCAGTACTTC.

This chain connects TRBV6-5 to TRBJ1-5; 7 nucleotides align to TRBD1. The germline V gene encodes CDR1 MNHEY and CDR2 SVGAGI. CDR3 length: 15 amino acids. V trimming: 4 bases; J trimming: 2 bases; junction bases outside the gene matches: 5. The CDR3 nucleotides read TGTGCCAGCAGTTCAAGGGGGCTCGGCAATCAGCCCCAGCATTTT. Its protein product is CASSSRGLGNQPQHF.